A selection of T cell receptor beta chains follows, all from one sample in a study of T cell responses to AZD1222 COVID-19 vaccine. Produced via immunoSEQ multiplex PCR; TCRdb's table is partial and in-frame only. The sample contains some 120,000 clones, roughly 85% of which appear only once. The source was peripheral blood, collected on day 0 of AZD1222 vaccination. The receptors here all came from an adult in good health. Both conserved end residues are part of each CDR3. The D gene is left open where the match is weak. Clone size, where shown, is once, few, many, or a class for clones that have expanded.

j_call d_call v_call clone_size cdr3_nt cdr3_aa
TRBJ1-2 TRBD1 TRBV6-5 . TGTGCCAGCAGAGGGACAGGGGTTAATGGCTACACCTTC CASRGTGVNGYTF
TRBJ1-2 . TRBV7-9 . TGTGCCAGCAGCTCAGCTCCCCCAGGGGAGTACTATGGCTACACCTTC CASSSAPPGEYYGYTF
TRBJ1-2 . TRBV12-3/TRBV12-4 . TGTGCCAGCAGGATGCAGGGGTACTATGGCTACACCTTC CASRMQGYYGYTF
TRBJ2-4 . TRBV7-9 . TGTGCCAGCAGCAGGGAAAACATTCAGTACTTC CASSRENIQYF
TRBJ1-1 TRBD1 TRBV4-2 . TGTGCCAGCAGCCCCCTAGACCGGGACAGGGCAGCTTTCTTT CASSPLDRDRAAFF
TRBJ2-7 . TRBV6-6 . TGTGCCAGCTCGCCGGGAGGGGCAGGGGGCTTCTACGAGCAGTACTTC CASSPGGAGGFYEQYF
TRBJ2-1 TRBD2 TRBV20-1 . TGCAGTGCTAGTGGCGGGGGGAACAATGAGCAGTTCTTC CSASGGGNNEQFF
TRBJ1-1 . TRBV12-5 . TGTGCTAGTGGTCACCCCCCGGCAGGGAGTCCTGAAGCTTTCTTT CASGHPPAGSPEAFF
TRBJ2-1 . TRBV29-1 . TGCAGCGTTGACCCCCGTAAAGTCAACGCTGGGGGTGAGCAGTTCTTC CSVDPRKVNAGGEQFF
TRBJ2-3 . TRBV5-4 . TGTGCCAGCAGGCCTTCGGGGGCCCCAGATACGCAGTATTTT CASRPSGAPDTQYF
TRBJ1-1 . TRBV19 few TGTGCCAGTAAACTGGCAGGGAGGGTGAACACTGAAGCTTTCTTT CASKLAGRVNTEAFF
TRBJ1-5 . TRBV6-1 . TGTGCCAGCAGTGATCAGGGGCCCCGCAATCAGCCCCAGCATTTT CASSDQGPRNQPQHF
TRBJ1-5 . TRBV6-5 . TGTGCCAGCAGTTACTCTGGACGGAGAAATCAGCCCCAGCATTTT CASSYSGRRNQPQHF
TRBJ2-4 TRBD1 TRBV15 . TGTGCCACCAGCAGATACAGGGGTGGCGGGAACATTCAGTACTTC CATSRYRGGGNIQYF
TRBJ1-5 . TRBV7-8 once TGTGCCAGCAGCTTAGGGGCGTCCCATCAGCCCCAGCATTTT CASSLGASHQPQHF
TRBJ2-7 . TRBV30 once TGTGCCTGGAGACGCCTCTACGAGCAGTACTTC CAWRRLYEQYF
TRBJ1-1 . TRBV11-3 . TGTGCCAGCCGGCGGCGGCAGGTGGGACCTGAAGCTTTCTTT CASRRRQVGPEAFF
TRBJ2-5 TRBD2 TRBV4-2 . TGTGCCAGCAGCCAAGGAAAAGCGGGAGGGCCCTCGGAGACCCAGTACTTC CASSQGKAGGPSETQYF
TRBJ2-7 . TRBV6-6 . TGTGCCAGCAGTTTCACCAGGACAGATAGCTCCTACGAGCAGTACTTC CASSFTRTDSSYEQYF
TRBJ1-6 TRBD1 TRBV7-3 . TGTGCCAGCAGCTTGACAGGGAACAATTCACCCCTCCACTTT CASSLTGNNSPLHF
TRBJ1-2 . TRBV18 . TGTGCCAGCTCACCGAGCCGGGACACCAACTATGGCTACACCTTC CASSPSRDTNYGYTF
TRBJ2-1 TRBD2 TRBV6-2/TRBV6-3 . TGTGCCAGCAGTTATCTAGCGGGGGGGGGACATGAGCAGTTCTTC CASSYLAGGGHEQFF
TRBJ1-4 . TRBV3-1/TRBV3-2 . TGTGCCAGCAGCGTAAGACAGTTAAAAGGAGAAAAACTGTTTTTT CASSVRQLKGEKLFF
TRBJ2-7 . TRBV10-3 . TGTGCCATCAGTGAGTCGGAAACCGGACAGAGCTACGAGCAGTACTTC CAISESETGQSYEQYF
TRBJ2-1 . TRBV6-4 . TGTGCCAGCAGTGACTACCCCAGCTCCTACAATGAGCAGTTCTTC CASSDYPSSYNEQFF
TRBJ1-1 TRBD1 TRBV4-3 few TGCGCCAGCAGCCAAGCCCCCGCAGGGGGGAACACTGAAGCTTTCTTT CASSQAPAGGNTEAFF
TRBJ1-5 . TRBV7-2 . TGTGCCAGCAGCTTAGGTCCCGGGAGCAATCAGCCCCAGCATTTT CASSLGPGSNQPQHF
TRBJ1-1 . TRBV7-2 . TGTGCCAGCAGCTTAGGCGTGCGGGAGGCTGAAGCTTTCTTT CASSLGVREAEAFF
TRBJ2-2 . TRBV10-3 . TGTGCCATCAGCAGAAACCCGAACACCGGGGAGCTGTTTTTT CAISRNPNTGELFF
TRBJ1-2 . TRBV30 . TGTGCCTGGAGTGTAGAAGCCAACTATGGCTACACCTTC CAWSVEANYGYTF
TRBJ1-2 . TRBV30 . TGTGCCCACGAGGGGTCAACGTATTCTAACTATGGCTACACCTTC CAHEGSTYSNYGYTF
TRBJ1-5 TRBD1 TRBV9 . TGTGCCAGCAGCAAGGGGACAGTGAATCAGCCCCAGCATTTT CASSKGTVNQPQHF
TRBJ1-4 . TRBV10-3 . TGTGCCATCTGTCAGGGTCAAGGTGAAAAACTGTTTTTT CAICQGQGEKLFF
TRBJ2-7 TRBD1 TRBV18 . TGTGCCAGCTCACCGTCAGGACAGGGGCCTTCCGAGCAGTACTTC CASSPSGQGPSEQYF
TRBJ2-1 TRBD2 TRBV6-6 . TGTGCCAGCAGTTACTCCAGCGGGGACTACAATGAGCAGTTCTTC CASSYSSGDYNEQFF
TRBJ1-6 . TRBV7-2 . TGTGCCAGCACGCCAGAGGACATTTATAATTCACCCCTCCACTTT CASTPEDIYNSPLHF
TRBJ1-4 TRBD1 TRBV14 . TGTGCCAGCAGCCAAGTCACAAGGGACAGCTTTAATGAAAAACTGTTTTTT CASSQVTRDSFNEKLFF
TRBJ2-5 TRBD2 TRBV18 . TGTGCCAGCTCACCACGACTAGCGGGGGCCAACCAAGAGACCCAGTACTTC CASSPRLAGANQETQYF
TRBJ2-1 TRBD1 TRBV7-6 . TGTGCCAGCAGCTGGGGGGACAGGGGGCTTGGAGAGCAGTTCTTC CASSWGDRGLGEQFF
TRBJ2-5 . TRBV3-1/TRBV3-2 few TGTGCCAGCAGCCAGGCCTTGAGATCCCAGTACTTC CASSQALRSQYF
TRBJ2-5 . TRBV7-9 . TGTGCCAGCAGCTCAGAGGCGTACCAAGAGACCCAGTACTTC CASSSEAYQETQYF
TRBJ2-7 TRBD2 TRBV5-1 once TGCGCCAGCAGCTCCCCCGGGACTAGCGACTACGAGCAGTACTTC CASSSPGTSDYEQYF
TRBJ1-5 . TRBV15 . TGTGCCACCAGCAGAGACTGGGTGGAGGGCTTTAGAAGCAATCAGCCCCAGCATTTT CATSRDWVEGFRSNQPQHF
TRBJ1-2 . TRBV3-1/TRBV3-2 . TGTGCCAGCAGCCAAGATTACATGTTTAGGCTAACCTATGGCTACACCTTC CASSQDYMFRLTYGYTF
TRBJ1-1 TRBD1 TRBV18 . TGTGCCAGCTCAGCCCTTCGACAGGGGGCGAGGGCTGAAGCTTTCTTT CASSALRQGARAEAFF
TRBJ2-3 TRBD2 TRBV25-1 . TGTGCCAGTCAAAGCTTAGCGGGGACAGATACGCAGTATTTT CASQSLAGTDTQYF
TRBJ1-2 . TRBV9 . TGTGCCAGCAGCGTACAGGGGCAAGGCTACACCTTC CASSVQGQGYTF
TRBJ2-4 TRBD1 TRBV5-1 . TGCGCCAGCAGCCCTAAACAGGGGGAGAACATTCAGTACTTC CASSPKQGENIQYF
TRBJ1-2 . TRBV6-1 . TGTGCCAGCAGTGATAATAAAGGGAACTATGGCTACACCTTC CASSDNKGNYGYTF
TRBJ2-3 . TRBV4-2 . TGTGCCAGCAGCCAACCGGGAGCGGAGCAGTATTTT CASSQPGAEQYF
TRBJ2-1 . TRBV7-2 . TGTGCCAGCAGCTTAGATAGGGCCAATGAGCAGTTCTTC CASSLDRANEQFF
TRBJ1-6 TRBD1 TRBV6-2/TRBV6-3 . TGTGCCAGCAGTTCCGCCGGGACAGTAGGGTCACCCCTCCACTTT CASSSAGTVGSPLHF
TRBJ2-7 . TRBV18 . TGTGCCAGCTCACCACCTGATACGGGCGGAGGGGGGCAGTACTTC CASSPPDTGGGGQYF
TRBJ2-3 . TRBV30 . TGTGCCTGGGACCGGGGCCTTTTCACAGATACGCAGTATTTT CAWDRGLFTDTQYF